This T cell receptor beta chain was profiled in a study of CD8+CD57+ T cells in acquired aplastic anemia. Whole-study results and caveats: Patients and healthy controls showed no significant CD8+ Simpson's diversity difference.

Germline V CDR1 and CDR2: SEHNR, FQNEAQ (reference sequence). CDR3 length: 18 residues. With V trimmed by 3 bases and J by 2 bases, 5 bases remained unmatched. Concerning this clonotype: Antigen: not known.

TCR beta VDJ and CDR3 were profiled, and genomic DNA was the template. TCRdb fed the reads into MiXCR, producing one record per CDR3 protein. Of some 290,000 distinct CDR3 sequences listed, 45% to 65% are singletons. The sequenced material came from sorted CD4+, CD8+, or CD8+CD57+ T cells (not recorded which) from PBMCs. The sequence came from a human donor with severe aplastic anemia or a healthy control (not recorded which). The V and J genes are TRBV7-9 and TRBJ2-6; 12 nucleotides line up with TRBD1. The CDR3: CASSLGTGGGTGANVLTF. In nucleotides, the CDR3 is TGTGCCAGCAGCTTGGGGACAGGGGGCGGGACTGGGGCCAACGTCCTGACTTTC.